These 13 T cell receptor beta chains originate from one sample sequenced in a study of blood T cell repertoires in COVID-19 (TCRdb year 2020). Library preparation used the immunoSEQ multiplex PCR assay. The table was pulled from immuneACCESS by TCRdb, which kept in-frame rearrangements only. Such tables lose some clones; where checked, under half of the loss comes from unresolved V genes, and the rest has no known cause. This sample is represented by over 20,000 clones; over 75% of them were singletons. The biggest ten clones account for around a tenth of the sample. The sequenced sample consisted of peripheral blood. The receptors originated from a human donor in a cohort sampled during active COVID-19. The donor label of this sample is uncertain.

The chain recombines TRBV21-1 with TRBJ2-7; TRBD2, the table's D call, was not compared with the DNA. TRBV21-1 is given as a pseudogene. The CDR3 runs to 13 residues. CDR3 sequence (DNA): TGTGCCAGCAGCAAAGAGAAGATCGTTTGGGAGCCCGTC. Translating gives CASSKEKIVWEPV.

The chain employs TRBV6-5 and TRBJ1-1, with D possibly TRBD1 on 5 matching bases. V was shortened by 7 bases and J by 6 bases, with 12 bases between the two germline ends. From germline, CDR1 is MNHEY and CDR2 SVGAGI. The CDR3 consists of 12 residues. The CDR3 coding sequence is TGTGCCAGCAAGGGGCTCGGCCCTGAAGCTTTCTTT. Translated: CASKGLGPEAFF.

The chain carries TRBV29-1 and TRBJ2-1; D is ambiguous. Germline CDR1 reads SQVTM; CDR2 reads ANQGSEA. V shed 4 bases and J shed 6 bases, with 4 bases lying between them. The CDR3 totals 10 residues. The CDR3: CSVGANEQFF. The CDR3 nucleotides are TGCAGCGTTGGGGCCAATGAGCAGTTCTTC.

This chain joins TRBV7-2 and TRBJ1-1; possible D gene TRBD1, 5 bases. Trimming left V 2 bases short and J 7 bases short, with 14 bases between. CDR1 SGHTA and CDR2 FQGNSA come from the germline V gene. This CDR3 comprises 14 residues. This CDR3 reads CASSLLTRRVEAFF. The CDR3 coding sequence is TGTGCCAGCAGCTTACTTACCCGCAGGGTTGAAGCTTTCTTT.

The rearrangement links TRBV7-9 to TRBJ1-1; D is possibly TRBD1 (5 bases). CDR1 SEHNR and CDR2 FQNEAQ come from the germline V gene (reference sequence). The CDR3 is 14 residues long. Between the trimmed V and J ends, which lost 3 bases and 4 bases, there was a span of 12 bases. The CDR3 nucleotides are TGTGCCAGCAGCTTTTCCAGGGTCGCCACTGAAGCTTTCTTT. Translating gives CASSFSRVATEAFF.

The rearrangement links TRBV19 to TRBJ2-5; 7 positions agree with TRBD2. Germline V gene sequence: CDR1 LNHDA, CDR2 SQIVND (reference sequence). Germline trimming cut 6 bases from V and 2 bases from J; bases unmatched to any gene: 12. The CDR3 sequence is 16 residues long. The CDR3 DNA sequence: TGTGCCAGTAGCTCGGGCGGGAGTGTGGGGCAAGAGACCCAGTACTTC. Its translation: CASSSGGSVGQETQYF.

The chain has TRBV24-1 and TRBJ2-3; D call uncertain. Looked up from germline, CDR1 is KGHDR and CDR2 is SFDVKD. Between the trimmed V and J ends, which lost 4 bases and 11 bases, there was a span of 12 bases. The CDR3 has 12 residues. CDR3 nucleotide sequence: TGTGCCACCAGTGACCTCCGAAGACTGCAGTATTTT. Amino acid sequence: CATSDLRRLQYF.

This chain joins TRBV5-1 and TRBJ1-3; D unresolved. Germline V gene lookup returns CDR1 SGHRS and CDR2 YFSETQ. The CDR3 length is 13 residues. V dropped 0 bases and J dropped 3 bases, with 4 bases sitting between them. CDR3 coding DNA: TGCGCCAGCAGCTTGGACGGTGGAAACACCATATATTTT. This gives the protein CASSLDGGNTIYF.

The gene calls are TRBV2 and TRBJ1-6, with TRBD1 identical over 8 bases. Germline V gives CDR1 SNHLY, CDR2 FYNNEI. After removal of 1 base from V and 11 bases from J, the junction contained 7 bases not matched to a gene. The CDR3 is made up of 15 amino acids. CDR3: CASSEEGQGAPPLHF. CDR3 DNA sequence: TGTGCCAGCAGTGAAGAGGGCCAGGGGGCTCCACCCCTCCACTTT. Full variable domain (rest looked up from reference TRBV2 and TRBJ1-6): EPEVTQTPSHQVTQMGQEVILRCVPISNHLYFYWYRQILGQKVEFLVSFYNNEISEKSEIFDDQFSVERPDGSNFTLKIRSTKLEDSAMYFCASSEEGQGAPPLHFGNGTRLTVT.

V is TRBV5-4 and J is TRBJ2-7; possible D gene TRBD1, 5 bases. The germline V gene has CDR1 SGHNT and CDR2 YYREEE (reference sequence). The CDR3 has 15 amino acids. V lost 4 bases to trimming and J lost 6 bases, with 20 bases between them. As DNA, the CDR3 is TGTGCCAGCAGCACCGCCCAGGGTGTAATGGTCGAGCAGTACTTC. Translated, it gives CASSTAQGVMVEQYF.

The CDR3 here is CASSPGQMETQYF. In DNA form, the CDR3 reads TGCGCCAGCAGCCCCGGACAGATGGAGACCCAGTACTTC. The chain carries TRBV5-1 and TRBJ2-5; possible D gene TRBD1, 6 bases. Germline assignment: CDR1 SGHRS and CDR2 YFSETQ. The CDR3 is 13 amino acids. The ends were cut back, 4 bases at V and 5 bases at J, with 12 bases in the middle.

The rearrangement joins TRBV2 to TRBJ2-5; 8 bases map to TRBD2. V gave up 8 bases and J gave up 2 bases; unmatched junction bases: 10. The germline gives CDR1 SNHLY, CDR2 FYNNEI. This CDR3 has 15 residues. CDR3 nucleotide sequence: TGTGCCAGCGGGATATTAGCGGGACCTCAAGAGACCCAGTACTTC. It codes for CASGILAGPQETQYF.

The chain couples TRBV30 to TRBJ1-1, with D possibly TRBD1 on 6 matching bases. The germline V gene has CDR1 GTSNPN and CDR2 SVGIG (reference sequence). V lost 1 base, J lost 5 bases, and 17 bases lay in between. The CDR3 loop spans 15 amino acids. For the CDR3, the DNA is TGTGCCTGGAGTGACCCCCGGCAGGGGCGAACTGAAGCTTTCTTT. This sequence encodes CAWSDPRQGRTEAFF.